One T cell receptor (beta chain) is described in this entry. The CDR3 consists of 14 residues. From germline, CDR1 is MNHEY and CDR2 SVGAGI. V shed 8 bases and J 14 bases; nucleotides not matched to a gene: 13. This table comes from immunoSEQ multiplex PCR, and its TCRdb copy is limited to in-frame clones, with some not included. Here the sample spans 45,000 to 60,000 clones, 93% being singletons. These data are taken from a study of T cell changes during pregnancy in multiple sclerosis. The TCR comes from a female donor with multiple sclerosis, enrolled in a pregnancy study. Specimen: peripheral blood, collected in the second trimester of pregnancy. V is TRBV6-5 and J is TRBJ2-1; 12 bases are shared with TRBD1. The CDR3 region has the DNA TGTGCCAGCTCGAAATCCGGGACAGGGGGCTACGAGTTCTTC. Translation gives CASSKSGTGGYEFF.